Each of the 21 T cell receptor beta chains below was sequenced from the same sample in a study of T cells in tuberculosis. Only in-frame clones appear in the TCRdb table, and some are missing; sequencing was by immunoSEQ multiplex PCR. The table has 40,000 or so clones, approximately 94% seen once. Time point in this sample: new active TB diagnosis, blood taken before or within 7 days of starting treatment. The sequenced sample was PBMCs, obtained at tuberculosis diagnosis. These receptors came from an adult with tuberculosis.

This sequence joins TRBV14 and TRBJ2-7, with D possibly TRBD2 on 5 matching bases. The CDR3 runs to 13 residues. Germline CDR1 is SGHDN and CDR2 is FVKESK. V lost 4 bases and J 6 bases, leaving 13 bases between the germline ends. The CDR3 loop is CASSPLRRGEQYF. CDR3 nucleotide sequence: TGTGCCAGCAGCCCTCTCCGCCGGGGCGAGCAGTACTTC.

This chain joins TRBV5-6 and TRBJ2-1; 8 bases line up with TRBD2. Germline V CDR1 and CDR2: SGHDT, YYEEEE. The CDR3 has 15 amino acids. Trimming took 3 bases from V and 4 from J; bases not matched to a gene: 6. As DNA, the CDR3 is TGTGCCAGCAGCTCCAGGACTAGCCGGTACAATGAGCAGTTCTTC. It codes for CASSSRTSRYNEQFF.

The chain links TRBV10-2 to TRBJ2-1; a possible D gene is TRBD2 (6 bases). Germline V gives CDR1 WSHSY, CDR2 SAAADI. The CDR3 has 15 residues. The germline V and J ends were trimmed by 2 bases and 3 bases, with 11 bases remaining between them. In DNA, the CDR3 is TGCGCCAGCAGTGAGGGACTACAATACTACAATGAGCAGTTCTTC. Residues: CASSEGLQYYNEQFF.

This rearrangement joins TRBV2 to TRBJ1-1; 10 bases are shared with TRBD1. The V and J ends lost 2 bases and 5 bases, in that order; junction bases with no gene match: 2. Germline V gives CDR1 SNHLY, CDR2 FYNNEI. The length of the CDR3 is 14 residues. The CDR3 reads CASSEWTGGTEAFF. The CDR3 coding sequence is TGTGCCAGCAGTGAATGGACAGGGGGAACTGAAGCTTTCTTT.

The chain joins TRBV6-6 to TRBJ1-1; TRBD1 aligns across 11 bases. The CDR3 is made up of 16 amino acids. The V and J ends lost 6 bases and 0 bases, in that order; junction bases with no gene match: 6. Germline V CDR1 and CDR2: MNHNY, SVGAGI (reference sequence). CDR3: CASSAGTGGMNTEAFF. For the CDR3, the DNA is TGTGCCAGCAGCGCCGGGACAGGGGGAATGAACACTGAAGCTTTCTTT.

The rearrangement joins TRBV4-2 to TRBJ2-2; tentatively, D is TRBD2 (6 bases). Germline CDR1 LGHNA, CDR2 YNFKEQ. This CDR3 is built from 16 residues. Trimming left V 4 bases short and J 0 bases short, with 12 bases between. Here the CDR3 DNA reads TGTGCCAGCAGCCCGGTTGGGGGGACGAACACCGGGGAGCTGTTTTTT. It codes for CASSPVGGTNTGELFF.

This chain joins TRBV12-5 and TRBJ2-7, with 7 bases lining up with TRBD1. CDR3 length equals 15 residues. The germline CDR1 and CDR2 sequences are LGHNT and FRNRAP. Trimming at V came to 0 bases and at J to 5 bases, leaving 7 bases not matched to a gene. The CDR3 sequence is CASGLVLDRVNEQYF. The CDR3 DNA reads TGTGCTAGTGGTTTGGTTCTTGACAGGGTCAACGAGCAGTACTTC. The full variable domain, its missing parts supplied by reference TRBV12-5 and TRBJ2-7, is DARVTQTPRHKVTEMGQEVTMRCQPILGHNTVFWYRQTMMQGLELLAYFRNRAPLDDSGMPKDRFSAEMPDATLATLKIQPSEPRDSAVYFCASGLVLDRVNEQYFGPGTRLTVT.

The V gene is TRBV18, the J gene TRBJ2-1, with 7 bases fitting TRBD2. Germline values: CDR1 KGHSH, CDR2 LQKENI. There are 17 residues in the CDR3. Germline trimming cut 3 bases from V and 7 bases from J; bases unmatched to any gene: 15. The CDR3 DNA follows: TGTGCCAGCTCACCTAAAACGTCGGCGGGGGTCGGTAATGAGCAGTTCTTC. Its protein product is CASSPKTSAGVGNEQFF.

The chain joins TRBV9 to TRBJ2-3; 10 nucleotides align to TRBD1. The germline V gene has CDR1 SGDLS and CDR2 YYNGEE. V shed 4 bases and J 3 bases; nucleotides not matched to a gene: 8. The CDR3 is made up of 16 amino acids. CDR3 nucleotide sequence: TGTGCCAGCAGCTTTTCCGGGGGACAGGGGACAGATACGCAGTATTTT. Protein: CASSFSGGQGTDTQYF.

This clone appeared once. The chain is built from TRBV15 and TRBJ1-2, with 7 bases lining up with TRBD1. The junction had 4 bases not matched to a gene; V was cut back by 0 bases and J by 6 bases. The CDR3 has 14 amino acids. The germline V gene encodes CDR1 LNHNV and CDR2 YYDKDF (reference sequence). The CDR3 nucleotides read TGTGCCACCAGCAGAGATAACAGGGGTGATGGCTACACCTTC. Translating it yields CATSRDNRGDGYTF.

The J gene is TRBJ2-2, the V gene TRBV5-1; tentatively, D is TRBD2 (5 bases). The V and J ends lost 4 bases and 4 bases respectively, with 8 bases between them. CDR1 is SGHRS and CDR2 is YFSETQ in the germline V gene. The CDR3 length is 13 residues. For the CDR3, the DNA is TGCGCCAGCAGCGGTACTAGCACCGGGGAGCTGTTTTTT. It specifies CASSGTSTGELFF.

The J gene is TRBJ2-2, the V gene TRBV27; D perhaps matches TRBD1 (6 bases). The CDR3 is made up of 15 amino acids. Per the germline V gene, CDR1 is MNHEY and CDR2 is SMNVEV (reference sequence). The ends were cut back, 3 bases at V and 6 bases at J, with 14 bases in the middle. The CDR3 sequence: CASSFGQKSSGELFF. Here the CDR3 DNA reads TGTGCCAGCAGTTTCGGACAGAAGAGTTCCGGGGAGCTGTTTTTT.

The rearrangement uses TRBV9 and TRBJ1-3, with D possibly TRBD1 on 6 matching bases. This CDR3 is 16 amino acids long. Germline values: CDR1 SGDLS, CDR2 YYNGEE. The V and J ends lost 2 bases and 0 bases respectively, with 12 bases between them. DNA of the CDR3: TGTGCCAGCAGCGTCGGACAGTCCCTCTCTGGAAACACCATATATTTT. Residues: CASSVGQSLSGNTIYF.

V gene TRBV11-2 combines with J gene TRBJ2-7; perhaps TRBD2 as D (5 bases). V lost 5 bases and J lost 7, with 18 bases in between. Germline V gene data show CDR1 as SGHAT and CDR2 as FQNNGV. CDR3 size: 14 residues. CDR3 sequence (DNA): TGTGCCAGCAGCGCGTCGATCAGCGGCGGGGAGCAGTACTTC. Encoded protein: CASSASISGGEQYF. The complete variable domain, with remaining parts taken from reference TRBV11-2 and TRBJ2-7, reads EAGVAQSPRYKIIEKRQSVAFWCNPISGHATLYWYQQILGQGPKLLIQFQNNGVVDDSQLPKDRFSAERLKGVDSTLKIQPAKLEDSAVYLCASSASISGGEQYFGPGTRLTVT.

This clone is a singleton in its sample. The V call is TRBV7-2, the J call TRBJ1-5; 7 bases line up with TRBD1. Germline V gene data show CDR1 as SGHTA and CDR2 as FQGNSA. The CDR3 is 14 residues long. Losses at the gene ends were 4 bases for V and 7 bases for J; bases not matched to a gene: 7. The CDR3 DNA sequence: TGTGCCAGCAGCTCGGACAGGACGGGGCAGCCCCAGCATTTT. Translation gives CASSSDRTGQPQHF.

The chain uses TRBV5-6 and TRBJ2-2; no clear D. Trimming shortened V by 2 bases and J by 4 bases, and 9 bases separated the two germline ends. Looked up from germline, CDR1 is SGHDT and CDR2 is YYEEEE. The CDR3 sequence is 14 residues long. The CDR3 DNA sequence: TGTGCCAGCAGCTTCGCCCCAGGCACCGGGGAGCTGTTTTTT. Residues: CASSFAPGTGELFF.

The J gene is TRBJ2-2, the V gene TRBV5-1; 9 bases align to TRBD1. The length of the CDR3 is 15 residues. Trimming cost V 3 bases and J 5 bases; bases outside gene matches: 5. Germline lookup yields CDR1 SGHRS and CDR2 YFSETQ. DNA for the CDR3: TGCGCCAGCAGCTACGGACAGGGGCAAACCGGGGAGCTGTTTTTT. Its protein is CASSYGQGQTGELFF.

The chain uses TRBV6-6 and TRBJ1-1; the match to TRBD1 covers 7 bases. Germline lookup yields CDR1 MNHNY and CDR2 SVGAGI (reference sequence). With V trimmed by 5 bases and J by 1 base, 7 bases remained unmatched. The CDR3 is 15 residues long. Here the CDR3 reads CASSEGRDRNTEAFF. DNA for the CDR3: TGTGCCAGCAGTGAGGGCCGGGACAGGAACACTGAAGCTTTCTTT.

This clone is medium-sized (0.01 to 0.1%). The chain has TRBV7-3 and TRBJ2-3; maybe TRBD2 (6 bases). With 3 bases removed from V and 3 bases from J, the gap between germline ends came to 10 bases. Germline loops: CDR1 SGHTA, CDR2 FQGTGA. The CDR3 loop spans 14 amino acids. The CDR3 nucleotides read TGTGCCAGCAGCTTCGGCGGGGTAACAGATACGCAGTATTTT. This codes for CASSFGGVTDTQYF.

CDR3 protein: CASRRDSLNTGELFF. The CDR3 region has the DNA TGTGCCAGCAGACGGGACAGCCTGAACACCGGGGAGCTGTTTTTT. The chain uses TRBV27 and TRBJ2-2, with 7 nucleotides matching TRBD1. V trimming: 6 bases; J trimming: 1 base; junction bases outside the gene matches: 5. Looked up from germline, CDR1 is MNHEY and CDR2 is SMNVEV (reference sequence). CDR3 length equals 15 residues.

This rearrangement joins TRBV5-1 to TRBJ2-7; 8 nucleotides agree with TRBD1. CDR1 and CDR2 from the germline V gene are SGHRS and YFSETQ. V lost 5 bases to trimming and J lost 7 bases; unmatched junction nucleotides: 11. The CDR3 is 14 residues long. The CDR3 region is CASSIGQGASEQYF. CDR3 sequence (DNA): TGCGCCAGCAGTATTGGGCAGGGGGCGAGTGAGCAGTACTTC. Looking up the rest from reference TRBV5-1 and TRBJ2-7 gives the full variable domain: KAGVTQTPRYLIKTRGQQVTLSCSPISGHRSVSWYQQTPGQGLQFLFEYFSETQRNKGNFPGRFSGRQFSNSRSEMNVSTLELGDSALYLCASSIGQGASEQYFGPGTRLTVT.